These T cell receptor beta chains were read from a single sample in a study of OX40 agonist ivuxolimab in advanced cancers. This table comes from immunoSEQ multiplex PCR, and its TCRdb copy is limited to in-frame clones, with some not included. The repertoire holds about 9,100 clones, with about 90% as singletons. Sequences were derived from CD4+ or CD8+ T cells sorted from blood, sampled in a trial of the OX40 agonist ivuxolimab. The source is an adult with an advanced solid tumor such as melanoma, head and neck, liver or kidney cancer. Both conserved end residues are part of each CDR3. D genes are given only for firm matches. The size field is filled for only some rows; it gives once, few, many or a size class.

j_gene: TRBJ2-7
v_gene: TRBV6-1
abundance: NA
d_gene: TRBD1
len: 14
CDR3nt: TGTGCCAGCAGAAGCCGGGACAGGGACTACGAGCAGTACTTC
CDR3aa: CASRSRDRDYEQYF

j_gene: TRBJ2-5
v_gene: TRBV5-6
abundance: once
d_gene: TRBD1
len: 16
CDR3nt: TGTGCCAGCAGCTTGGGAACAGGGGGCCTCCAAGAGACCCAGTACTTC
CDR3aa: CASSLGTGGLQETQYF

j_gene: TRBJ1-1
v_gene: TRBV29-1
abundance: NA
d_gene: NA
len: 13
CDR3nt: TGCAGCGTTGGCGGGGGGGGAAGCACTGAAGCTTTCTTT
CDR3aa: CSVGGGGSTEAFF

j_gene: TRBJ2-7
v_gene: TRBV2
abundance: once
d_gene: TRBD2
len: 15
CDR3nt: TGTGCCAGCAGTCCTAGCGGGGGGCCGGATGACGAGCAGTACTTC
CDR3aa: CASSPSGGPDDEQYF

j_gene: TRBJ2-5
v_gene: TRBV4-2
abundance: NA
d_gene: TRBD2
len: 18
CDR3nt: TGTGCCAGCAGCCAAGAGCTCGTAGAAGGACTAGCGAAAGAGACCCAGTACTTC
CDR3aa: CASSQELVEGLAKETQYF

j_gene: TRBJ2-3
v_gene: TRBV27
abundance: NA
d_gene: NA
len: 16
CDR3nt: TGTGCCAGCAGCCCTCCCCCCTTGGGGGTCACAGATACGCAGTATTTT
CDR3aa: CASSPPPLGVTDTQYF

j_gene: TRBJ2-1
v_gene: TRBV13
abundance: NA
d_gene: TRBD2
len: 15
CDR3nt: TGTGCCAGCAGCGAGGTTGGCGGGGGGAACAATGAGCAGTTCTTC
CDR3aa: CASSEVGGGNNEQFF

j_gene: TRBJ2-3
v_gene: TRBV7-2
abundance: NA
d_gene: TRBD2
len: 17
CDR3nt: TGTGCCAGCAGCCAACGGACTAGCGGGGGGGCCGCAGATACGCAGTATTTT
CDR3aa: CASSQRTSGGAADTQYF

j_gene: TRBJ1-2
v_gene: TRBV6-6
abundance: NA
d_gene: NA
len: 12
CDR3nt: TGTGCCACCTCGGGGGGAAACTATGGCTACACCTTC
CDR3aa: CATSGGNYGYTF

j_gene: TRBJ1-1
v_gene: TRBV7-7
abundance: NA
d_gene: TRBD1
len: 13
CDR3nt: TGTGCCAGCAGCTCCCTACTGGGACAGGAAGCTTTCTTT
CDR3aa: CASSSLLGQEAFF

j_gene: TRBJ1-1
v_gene: TRBV5-4
abundance: NA
d_gene: NA
len: 15
CDR3nt: TGTGCCAGCAGCTTAGTTCCGGGGTGGAACACTGAAGCTTTCTTT
CDR3aa: CASSLVPGWNTEAFF

j_gene: TRBJ1-4
v_gene: TRBV4-2
abundance: NA
d_gene: TRBD1
len: 19
CDR3nt: TGTGCCAGCAGCCAATACCTCGGACAGGGGATGAGGGGCAATGAAAAACTGTTTTTT
CDR3aa: CASSQYLGQGMRGNEKLFF

j_gene: TRBJ1-5
v_gene: TRBV19
abundance: NA
d_gene: NA
len: 18
CDR3nt: TGTGCCAGTAGTGCCCCTCCGGGTTCGGGATATAGCAATCAGCCCCAGCATTTT
CDR3aa: CASSAPPGSGYSNQPQHF

j_gene: TRBJ1-2
v_gene: TRBV6-4
abundance: few
d_gene: TRBD1
len: 13
CDR3nt: TGTGCCAGCAGTCCCGGGACAGACTATGGCTACACCTTC
CDR3aa: CASSPGTDYGYTF

j_gene: TRBJ2-7
v_gene: TRBV27
abundance: NA
d_gene: TRBD1
len: 15
CDR3nt: TGTGCCAGCAGTTTCAAGGGACAGGGGGCGTACGAGCAGTACTTC
CDR3aa: CASSFKGQGAYEQYF

j_gene: TRBJ1-5
v_gene: TRBV6-5
abundance: NA
d_gene: NA
len: 13
CDR3nt: TGTGCCAGCAGTTCATCCAACAATCAGCCCCAGCATTTT
CDR3aa: CASSSSNNQPQHF

j_gene: TRBJ2-5
v_gene: TRBV13
abundance: few
d_gene: TRBD1
len: 15
CDR3nt: TGTGCCAGCAGCTTAGGGACAGGGGGCGGGAAGACCCAGTACTTC
CDR3aa: CASSLGTGGGKTQYF

j_gene: TRBJ1-1
v_gene: TRBV5-1
abundance: NA
d_gene: TRBD1
len: 16
CDR3nt: TGCGCCAGCAGCTTGGGCAACAGGGGAGGAAACACTGAAGCTTTCTTT
CDR3aa: CASSLGNRGGNTEAFF

j_gene: TRBJ2-7
v_gene: TRBV4-1
abundance: NA
d_gene: TRBD2
len: 17
CDR3nt: TGCGCCAGCAGCCAAGATCGTGTAGCGGGACTAGCGGTTCCTAGGTACTTC
CDR3aa: CASSQDRVAGLAVPRYF

j_gene: TRBJ2-3
v_gene: TRBV2
abundance: NA
d_gene: TRBD2
len: 15
CDR3nt: TGTGCCAGCAGTGACTTAGCGGGGAGGCCAGATACGCAGTATTTT
CDR3aa: CASSDLAGRPDTQYF

j_gene: TRBJ2-1
v_gene: TRBV5-1
abundance: NA
d_gene: NA
len: 13
CDR3nt: TGCGCCAGCAGCACCCCGACGAGCAATGAGCAGTTCTTC
CDR3aa: CASSTPTSNEQFF

j_gene: TRBJ2-7
v_gene: TRBV2
abundance: NA
d_gene: NA
len: 13
CDR3nt: TGTGCCACCACCCCGACAGGAAGGGACGAGCAGTACTTC
CDR3aa: CATTPTGRDEQYF

j_gene: TRBJ1-5
v_gene: TRBV19
abundance: NA
d_gene: TRBD1
len: 16
CDR3nt: TGTGCCAGCAAAGGACAGGGGATGATGAAGGAGCAGCCCCAGCATTTT
CDR3aa: CASKGQGMMKEQPQHF

j_gene: TRBJ1-1
v_gene: TRBV2
abundance: NA
d_gene: TRBD1
len: 15
CDR3nt: TGTGCCAGCAGTGACAGGACAGGGTTAGGCACTGAAGCTTTCTTT
CDR3aa: CASSDRTGLGTEAFF

j_gene: TRBJ1-5
v_gene: TRBV27
abundance: NA
d_gene: TRBD1
len: 12
CDR3nt: TGTGCCAGCGGACAGGGGAATCAGCCCCAGCATTTT
CDR3aa: CASGQGNQPQHF

j_gene: TRBJ2-1
v_gene: TRBV5-4
abundance: NA
d_gene: NA
len: 16
CDR3nt: TGTGCCAGCAGCCCCCCGACTTCGGGGGGCACGAATGAGCAGTTCTTC
CDR3aa: CASSPPTSGGTNEQFF

j_gene: TRBJ1-1
v_gene: TRBV19
abundance: NA
d_gene: TRBD1
len: 15
CDR3nt: TGTGCCAGTAGTATAGTGGGACAGGGGGCTCGGGAAGCTTTCTTT
CDR3aa: CASSIVGQGAREAFF

j_gene: TRBJ2-7
v_gene: TRBV18
abundance: NA
d_gene: NA
len: 13
CDR3nt: TGTGCCAGCTCACCACAGGGATTCTACGAGCAGTACTTC
CDR3aa: CASSPQGFYEQYF

j_gene: TRBJ1-1
v_gene: TRBV19
abundance: NA
d_gene: TRBD1
len: 12
CDR3nt: TGTGCCAGTAGTATGGGGACAGCCGAAGCTTTCTTT
CDR3aa: CASSMGTAEAFF

j_gene: TRBJ2-7
v_gene: TRBV6-6
abundance: NA
d_gene: TRBD2
len: 15
CDR3nt: TGTGCCACTACCCCCCGGCCAGCGGGGGTACACGAGCAGTACTTC
CDR3aa: CATTPRPAGVHEQYF

j_gene: TRBJ2-2
v_gene: TRBV7-3
abundance: NA
d_gene: NA
len: 15
CDR3nt: TGTGCCAGCAGCTCGCTCGCCAGGGGAGCCGGGGAGCTGCTTTTT
CDR3aa: CASSSLARGAGELLF

j_gene: TRBJ2-3
v_gene: TRBV2
abundance: NA
d_gene: NA
len: 10
CDR3nt: TGTGCCAGCCTGGCAGATACGCAGTATTTT
CDR3aa: CASLADTQYF

j_gene: TRBJ2-3
v_gene: TRBV13
abundance: NA
d_gene: NA
len: 12
CDR3nt: TGTGCCAGCAGTTTTCTGGTCATGACGCAGTATTTT
CDR3aa: CASSFLVMTQYF

j_gene: TRBJ2-3
v_gene: TRBV4-1
abundance: NA
d_gene: TRBD1
len: 16
CDR3nt: TGCGCCAGCAGCCAAGAGGGACAGGGCGGTGGTTATACGCAGTATTTT
CDR3aa: CASSQEGQGGGYTQYF

j_gene: TRBJ1-2
v_gene: TRBV6-1
abundance: few
d_gene: NA
len: 17
CDR3nt: TGTGCCAGCAGTGGACAACGTAATGGGGGGTACGACTATGGCTACACCTTC
CDR3aa: CASSGQRNGGYDYGYTF

j_gene: TRBJ2-7
v_gene: TRBV7-9
abundance: NA
d_gene: TRBD1
len: 13
CDR3nt: TGTGCCAGCAGCTTAGCCACAGGGGGCGAGGAGTACTTC
CDR3aa: CASSLATGGEEYF

j_gene: TRBJ2-5
v_gene: TRBV19
abundance: once
d_gene: TRBD1
len: 18
CDR3nt: TGTGCCAGTAGTATCCGCCCGGCCGGACAGGAGATCCAAGAGACCCAGTACTTC
CDR3aa: CASSIRPAGQEIQETQYF

j_gene: TRBJ2-3
v_gene: TRBV6-5
abundance: NA
d_gene: NA
len: 13
CDR3nt: TGTGCCAGCAGTTATCCTAGCACAGATACGCAGTATTTT
CDR3aa: CASSYPSTDTQYF

j_gene: TRBJ2-7
v_gene: TRBV6-1
abundance: NA
d_gene: TRBD2
len: 15
CDR3nt: TGTGCCAGCAGCCCCGAGCGGGGGGGCTTTTACGAGCAGTACTTC
CDR3aa: CASSPERGGFYEQYF

j_gene: TRBJ1-6
v_gene: TRBV19
abundance: NA
d_gene: TRBD1
len: 16
CDR3nt: TGTGCCAGTACCCCCGGGACCAGGGGGCTGGGTTCACCCCTCCACTTT
CDR3aa: CASTPGTRGLGSPLHF

j_gene: TRBJ1-1
v_gene: TRBV6-5
abundance: NA
d_gene: TRBD1
len: 12
CDR3nt: TGTGCCAGCAAATCCAGGGACAGTGAAGCTTTCTTT
CDR3aa: CASKSRDSEAFF

j_gene: TRBJ2-1
v_gene: TRBV7-2
abundance: NA
d_gene: NA
len: 15
CDR3nt: TGTGCCAGCAGCTTAGCGGCGGCCCCCCTCAATGAGCAGTTCTTC
CDR3aa: CASSLAAAPLNEQFF

j_gene: TRBJ2-7
v_gene: TRBV5-6
abundance: NA
d_gene: TRBD1
len: 14
CDR3nt: TGTGCCAGCAGCCTTCGGACAGGGCCCTACGAGCAGTACTTC
CDR3aa: CASSLRTGPYEQYF

j_gene: TRBJ2-1
v_gene: TRBV7-9
abundance: NA
d_gene: NA
len: 15
CDR3nt: TGTGCCAGCAGCAGTGACGGACGATCCTACAATGAGCAGTTCTTC
CDR3aa: CASSSDGRSYNEQFF

j_gene: TRBJ1-6
v_gene: TRBV19
abundance: medium-sized
d_gene: NA
len: 18
CDR3nt: TGTGCCAGTAGTATCAGGCCGGGTGTTGCCACCTATAATTCACCCCTCCACTTT
CDR3aa: CASSIRPGVATYNSPLHF

j_gene: TRBJ2-3
v_gene: TRBV7-2
abundance: once
d_gene: NA
len: 15
CDR3nt: TGTGCCAGCAGCGGAAGGGCCGATGGGAGCGATACGCAGTATTTT
CDR3aa: CASSGRADGSDTQYF

j_gene: TRBJ2-4
v_gene: TRBV5-1
abundance: NA
d_gene: NA
len: 14
CDR3nt: TGCGCCAGCAGCTTGGGTCACAGGTCTGACATTCAGTACTTC
CDR3aa: CASSLGHRSDIQYF

j_gene: TRBJ2-4
v_gene: TRBV5-1
abundance: NA
d_gene: TRBD1
len: 13
CDR3nt: TGCGCCAGCAGGCTCCAGGGGGCCGTCATTCAGTACTTC
CDR3aa: CASRLQGAVIQYF

j_gene: TRBJ1-6
v_gene: TRBV18
abundance: NA
d_gene: TRBD1
len: 16
CDR3nt: TGTGCCAGCTCACTTGGACAGGGAAGGAATAATTCACCCCTCCACTTT
CDR3aa: CASSLGQGRNNSPLHF

j_gene: TRBJ2-3
v_gene: TRBV10-1
abundance: NA
d_gene: NA
len: 11
CDR3nt: TGCGCCAGCAGCTCCACAGATACGCAGTATTTT
CDR3aa: CASSSTDTQYF

j_gene: TRBJ1-1
v_gene: TRBV5-5
abundance: medium-sized
d_gene: NA
len: 14
CDR3nt: TGTGCCAGCAGCTTGGGGGGCGGGAGGACTGAAGCTTTCTTT
CDR3aa: CASSLGGGRTEAFF

j_gene: TRBJ2-2
v_gene: TRBV7-6
abundance: few
d_gene: NA
len: 14
CDR3nt: TGTGCCAGCAGCTTAGGTTGGGCACCCGGGGAGCTGTTTTTT
CDR3aa: CASSLGWAPGELFF

j_gene: TRBJ1-5
v_gene: TRBV2
abundance: NA
d_gene: TRBD1
len: 13
CDR3nt: TGTGCCAGCAGTGGTCCAGGGGGTCAGCCCCAGCATTTT
CDR3aa: CASSGPGGQPQHF

j_gene: TRBJ2-3
v_gene: TRBV10-2
abundance: NA
d_gene: NA
len: 12
CDR3nt: TGCGCCAGCAGTGATAGCTCCCCTAAGGAGTATTTT
CDR3aa: CASSDSSPKEYF

j_gene: TRBJ1-2
v_gene: TRBV7-9
abundance: NA
d_gene: NA
len: 14
CDR3nt: TGTGCCAGCAGCTTAGTAGGGGAAACCTATGGCTACACCTTC
CDR3aa: CASSLVGETYGYTF

j_gene: TRBJ1-5
v_gene: TRBV12-5
abundance: NA
d_gene: TRBD1
len: 16
CDR3nt: TGTGCTAGTGGTACCACGACAGGGAAAGATTTCCAGCCCCAGCATTTT
CDR3aa: CASGTTTGKDFQPQHF